A selection of T cell receptor beta chains follows, all from one sample in a study of Ad26.COV2.S vaccination and SARS-CoV-2 variants. The protocol was immunoSEQ multiplex PCR, while the TCRdb copy is restricted to in-frame clones and leaves out a portion. The table includes more than 300,000 clones, over 80% detected once. The sequencing used peripheral blood, collected in a trial of Ad26.COV2.S vaccine versus placebo. Receptors originate from a person aged 18-65 years who received the Ad26.COV2.S COVID-19 vaccine or a placebo. CDR3s include the opening cysteine and the closing phenylalanine or tryptophan. A D gene is named only where the DNA matches it firmly. Size is stated for part of the rows, as once, few or many counts, or as a class when the clone is expanded.

clone_size: few
v_call: TRBV28
d_call: NA
j_call: TRBJ2-3
cdr3_nt: TGTGCCAGCAGTTTTCAGCAGGGAAGCACAGATACGCAGTATTTT
cdr3_aa: CASSFQQGSTDTQYF

clone_size: NA
v_call: TRBV27
d_call: NA
j_call: TRBJ1-5
cdr3_nt: TGTGCCAGCAGTTGGAAGGGCAATCAGCCCCAGCATTTT
cdr3_aa: CASSWKGNQPQHF

clone_size: NA
v_call: TRBV6-4
d_call: NA
j_call: TRBJ2-3
cdr3_nt: TGTGCCAGCAGTGGACGTCAGGGGCTAGATACGCAGTATTTT
cdr3_aa: CASSGRQGLDTQYF

clone_size: NA
v_call: TRBV3-1/TRBV3-2
d_call: NA
j_call: TRBJ1-1
cdr3_nt: TGTGCCAGCAGCCAAGTCGCCCCACCTCGCGTCTTAGGCACTGAAGCTTTCTTT
cdr3_aa: CASSQVAPPRVLGTEAFF

clone_size: once
v_call: TRBV7-3
d_call: NA
j_call: TRBJ2-5
cdr3_nt: TGTGCCAGCACCCTACACGTCCGGGACCTAGGAGAGACCCAGTACTTC
cdr3_aa: CASTLHVRDLGETQYF

clone_size: NA
v_call: TRBV5-1
d_call: NA
j_call: TRBJ2-7
cdr3_nt: TGCGCCAGCAGCCTTCCCTACGAGCAGTACTTC
cdr3_aa: CASSLPYEQYF

clone_size: NA
v_call: TRBV9
d_call: NA
j_call: TRBJ2-1
cdr3_nt: TGTGCCAGCAGCTTACAGGGAGTCGGTGAGCAGTTCTTC
cdr3_aa: CASSLQGVGEQFF

clone_size: NA
v_call: TRBV9
d_call: NA
j_call: TRBJ2-3
cdr3_nt: TGTGCCAGCAGCGCGGGAACTAGCACAGATACGCAGTATTTT
cdr3_aa: CASSAGTSTDTQYF

clone_size: few
v_call: TRBV30
d_call: NA
j_call: TRBJ2-6
cdr3_nt: TGTGCCTGGAGTGTACAGACCCCCGGGGCCAACGTCCTGACTTTC
cdr3_aa: CAWSVQTPGANVLTF

clone_size: NA
v_call: TRBV12-3/TRBV12-4
d_call: NA
j_call: TRBJ2-7
cdr3_nt: TGTGCCAGCAGTTCCACCGGCTACGAGCAGTACTTC
cdr3_aa: CASSSTGYEQYF

clone_size: NA
v_call: TRBV28
d_call: NA
j_call: TRBJ2-5
cdr3_nt: TGTGCCAGCAGTTTACCCCACCCAGCCTATAGAACACAAGAGACCCAGTACTTC
cdr3_aa: CASSLPHPAYRTQETQYF

clone_size: NA
v_call: TRBV28
d_call: TRBD1
j_call: TRBJ1-2
cdr3_nt: TGTGCCAGCAGTCAAGGGACAGGGGGCAATGGCTACACCTTC
cdr3_aa: CASSQGTGGNGYTF

clone_size: NA
v_call: TRBV18
d_call: NA
j_call: TRBJ2-3
cdr3_nt: TGTGCCAGCTCACCAAGTTCCAAGGTAGATACGCAGTATTTT
cdr3_aa: CASSPSSKVDTQYF

clone_size: NA
v_call: TRBV28
d_call: NA
j_call: TRBJ2-7
cdr3_nt: TGTGCCAGCAATCGACAGTACTACGAGCAGTACTTC
cdr3_aa: CASNRQYYEQYF

clone_size: NA
v_call: TRBV7-9
d_call: TRBD1
j_call: TRBJ1-1
cdr3_nt: TGTGCCAGCAGCGGGACAGGGCTCCCTGGGGGGAATGAAGCTTTCTTT
cdr3_aa: CASSGTGLPGGNEAFF

clone_size: once
v_call: TRBV5-4
d_call: NA
j_call: TRBJ1-1
cdr3_nt: TGTGCCAGCAGCTTGTCACAGGTGTTGGGCACTGAAGCTTTCTTT
cdr3_aa: CASSLSQVLGTEAFF

clone_size: NA
v_call: TRBV9
d_call: NA
j_call: TRBJ2-3
cdr3_nt: TGTGCCAGCAGCGCTTTCCTCCGAAACACAGATACGCAGTATTTT
cdr3_aa: CASSAFLRNTDTQYF

clone_size: NA
v_call: TRBV7-2
d_call: NA
j_call: TRBJ2-3
cdr3_nt: TGTGCCAGCAGCTGGAAGATATTAGATACGCAGTATTTT
cdr3_aa: CASSWKILDTQYF

clone_size: few
v_call: TRBV5-1
d_call: NA
j_call: TRBJ2-7
cdr3_nt: TGCGCCAGCAGCTTGGAATCGCAGGGAAGCGACGAGCAGTACTTC
cdr3_aa: CASSLESQGSDEQYF

clone_size: NA
v_call: TRBV6-1
d_call: NA
j_call: TRBJ2-2
cdr3_nt: TGTGCCAGCAGTGAAGATGGGAGCACCGGGGAGCTGTTTTTT
cdr3_aa: CASSEDGSTGELFF

clone_size: once
v_call: TRBV10-1
d_call: NA
j_call: TRBJ2-1
cdr3_nt: TGCGCCAGCAGTGTCGGAGGTGGGGGTCGTGGTGAGCAGTTCTTC
cdr3_aa: CASSVGGGGRGEQFF

clone_size: once
v_call: TRBV6-5
d_call: NA
j_call: TRBJ1-1
cdr3_nt: TGTGCCAGCACTACAGCGAACACTGAAGCTTTCTTT
cdr3_aa: CASTTANTEAFF

clone_size: NA
v_call: TRBV28
d_call: NA
j_call: TRBJ1-2
cdr3_nt: TGTGCCAGCAGTTTCCCTAACAGGGCTAACTATGGCTACACCTTC
cdr3_aa: CASSFPNRANYGYTF

clone_size: NA
v_call: TRBV28
d_call: NA
j_call: TRBJ1-5
cdr3_nt: TGTGCCAGCAGTTTGGACCCTGGGTCGGGTCAGCCCCAGCATTTT
cdr3_aa: CASSLDPGSGQPQHF

clone_size: NA
v_call: TRBV30
d_call: TRBD1
j_call: TRBJ1-2
cdr3_nt: TGTGCCATATGGGGGGGACAGGGCTATGGCTACACCTTC
cdr3_aa: CAIWGGQGYGYTF

clone_size: NA
v_call: TRBV3-1/TRBV3-2
d_call: TRBD2
j_call: TRBJ2-1
cdr3_nt: TGTGCCAGCAGCCAGCGACTAGCGGGGGACATCTACAATGAGCAGTTCTTC
cdr3_aa: CASSQRLAGDIYNEQFF

clone_size: few
v_call: TRBV6-6
d_call: NA
j_call: TRBJ2-7
cdr3_nt: TGTGCCAGCAGTCCCCAGGTGATAAGCTACGAGCAGTACTTC
cdr3_aa: CASSPQVISYEQYF

clone_size: NA
v_call: TRBV19
d_call: TRBD2
j_call: TRBJ2-1
cdr3_nt: TGTGCCAGTAGTACGATGAGACTAGCGGGGCCCGATGAGCAGTTCTTC
cdr3_aa: CASSTMRLAGPDEQFF

clone_size: NA
v_call: TRBV21-1
d_call: NA
j_call: TRBJ1-4
cdr3_nt: TGTGCCCAATCACTAGGGGGATCTAATGAAAAACTGTTTTTT
cdr3_aa: CAQSLGGSNEKLFF

clone_size: NA
v_call: TRBV4-1
d_call: TRBD1
j_call: TRBJ2-2
cdr3_nt: TGCGCCAGCAGCCAAAGACAGGGGAACACCGGGGAGCTGTTTTTT
cdr3_aa: CASSQRQGNTGELFF

clone_size: NA
v_call: TRBV19
d_call: NA
j_call: TRBJ2-2
cdr3_nt: TGTGCCACCGGGGGGCATCCCTTCCCCGGGGAGCTGTTTTTT
cdr3_aa: CATGGHPFPGELFF

clone_size: NA
v_call: TRBV29-1
d_call: NA
j_call: TRBJ1-2
cdr3_nt: TGCAGCGTAGGGACACCAATTAACTATGGCTACACCTTC
cdr3_aa: CSVGTPINYGYTF

clone_size: NA
v_call: TRBV5-1
d_call: TRBD1
j_call: TRBJ2-1
cdr3_nt: TGCGCCAGCAGCGGCCAGGGGGCGCGCAATGAGCAGTTCTTC
cdr3_aa: CASSGQGARNEQFF

clone_size: NA
v_call: TRBV10-3
d_call: NA
j_call: TRBJ2-7
cdr3_nt: TGTGCCATCAGCAGGGATATTGCGTCCGAGCAGTACTTC
cdr3_aa: CAISRDIASEQYF

clone_size: NA
v_call: TRBV7-9
d_call: NA
j_call: TRBJ2-3
cdr3_nt: TGTGCCAGCAGTCGGAGTAGCGCAGATACGCAGTATTTT
cdr3_aa: CASSRSSADTQYF

clone_size: NA
v_call: TRBV2
d_call: NA
j_call: TRBJ2-3
cdr3_nt: TGTGCCAGCAGTGTTACCACTGGCACAGATACGCAGTATTTT
cdr3_aa: CASSVTTGTDTQYF

clone_size: once
v_call: TRBV10-3
d_call: NA
j_call: TRBJ1-2
cdr3_nt: TGTGCCCTAAGGACCCCCGACTATGGCTACACCTTC
cdr3_aa: CALRTPDYGYTF

clone_size: NA
v_call: TRBV4-2
d_call: NA
j_call: TRBJ1-2
cdr3_nt: TGTGCCAGCAGCCAAGAAGTACCAGCCGGGTCCTATGGCTACACCTTC
cdr3_aa: CASSQEVPAGSYGYTF

clone_size: NA
v_call: TRBV30
d_call: TRBD1
j_call: TRBJ1-3
cdr3_nt: TGTGCCTGGAGTGTACTGACAGGGGGCGCCTCTGGAAACACCATATATTTT
cdr3_aa: CAWSVLTGGASGNTIYF

clone_size: NA
v_call: TRBV11-3
d_call: NA
j_call: TRBJ2-3
cdr3_nt: TGTGCCAGCAGCTTAAGACACATGAAAGATACGCAGTATTTT
cdr3_aa: CASSLRHMKDTQYF

clone_size: few
v_call: TRBV6-4
d_call: NA
j_call: TRBJ2-3
cdr3_nt: TGTGCCAGCAGTGGCGGGCGTACGCAGTATTTT
cdr3_aa: CASSGGRTQYF

clone_size: NA
v_call: TRBV2
d_call: TRBD1
j_call: TRBJ1-1
cdr3_nt: TGTGCCAGCAGTGACCGGACAGGGGGAGGGACTGAAGCTTTCTTT
cdr3_aa: CASSDRTGGGTEAFF

clone_size: NA
v_call: TRBV18
d_call: NA
j_call: TRBJ1-4
cdr3_nt: TGTGCCAGCTCACTTAACGGGGCAGGTAATGAAAAACTGTTTTTT
cdr3_aa: CASSLNGAGNEKLFF

clone_size: NA
v_call: TRBV29-1
d_call: NA
j_call: TRBJ2-3
cdr3_nt: TGCAGCGTTGGGGGTAGCACAGATACGCAGTATTTT
cdr3_aa: CSVGGSTDTQYF

clone_size: few
v_call: TRBV7-6
d_call: NA
j_call: TRBJ1-2
cdr3_nt: TGTGCCAGCAGCTTAGGGAGCCACACGGAGGGCTACACCTTC
cdr3_aa: CASSLGSHTEGYTF

clone_size: NA
v_call: TRBV29-1
d_call: NA
j_call: TRBJ1-2
cdr3_nt: TGCAGCGTTGAAGAGACGGTAGAAGTCTATGGCTACACCTTC
cdr3_aa: CSVEETVEVYGYTF

clone_size: NA
v_call: TRBV14
d_call: TRBD1
j_call: TRBJ2-5
cdr3_nt: TGTGCCAGCAGCCTACTTACAGGGGAAGAGCAAGAGACCCAGTACTTC
cdr3_aa: CASSLLTGEEQETQYF

clone_size: once
v_call: TRBV19
d_call: TRBD1
j_call: TRBJ2-5
cdr3_nt: TGTGCCAGTAGTATAACGGGGACAGGGGGGATTCGAGAGACCCAGTACTTC
cdr3_aa: CASSITGTGGIRETQYF

clone_size: NA
v_call: TRBV6-6
d_call: TRBD2
j_call: TRBJ2-7
cdr3_nt: TGTGCCAGCAGTCGTCGGACAATCTTAGCGGGGGGACCCTACGAGCAGTACTTC
cdr3_aa: CASSRRTILAGGPYEQYF

clone_size: NA
v_call: TRBV6-5
d_call: NA
j_call: TRBJ1-1
cdr3_nt: TGTGCCAGCAGTCGCCACTTGAACACTGAAGCTTTCTTT
cdr3_aa: CASSRHLNTEAFF

clone_size: NA
v_call: TRBV18
d_call: NA
j_call: TRBJ1-5
cdr3_nt: TGTGCCAGCTCACCACTCAGAAATCAGCCCCAGCATTTT
cdr3_aa: CASSPLRNQPQHF

clone_size: NA
v_call: TRBV2
d_call: NA
j_call: TRBJ1-2
cdr3_nt: TGTGCCAGCAGTGAATGGGGTGTCACTGATGGCTACACCTTC
cdr3_aa: CASSEWGVTDGYTF

clone_size: once
v_call: TRBV24-1
d_call: TRBD2
j_call: TRBJ2-1
cdr3_nt: TGTGCCACCAGTGATTTGTGGACTAGCGGGGCCCACAATGAGCAGTTCTTC
cdr3_aa: CATSDLWTSGAHNEQFF

clone_size: NA
v_call: TRBV10-3
d_call: NA
j_call: TRBJ2-1
cdr3_nt: TGTGCCATCAGCGGGACTCACCTTTACAATGAGCAGTTCTTC
cdr3_aa: CAISGTHLYNEQFF

clone_size: NA
v_call: TRBV6-6
d_call: TRBD1
j_call: TRBJ1-2
cdr3_nt: TGTGCCAGCAGTCTGGGGGGGTTGACAGGGATTATAAGCTATGGCTACACCTTC
cdr3_aa: CASSLGGLTGIISYGYTF

clone_size: NA
v_call: TRBV6-5
d_call: NA
j_call: TRBJ1-5
cdr3_nt: TGTGCCAGCAGCCAAGGACCGCTTAATCAGCCCCAGCATTTT
cdr3_aa: CASSQGPLNQPQHF

clone_size: once
v_call: TRBV3-1/TRBV3-2
d_call: NA
j_call: TRBJ2-1
cdr3_nt: TGTGCCAGCAGTCACTCTAGCGCCCACTCCTACAATGAGCAGTTCTTC
cdr3_aa: CASSHSSAHSYNEQFF

clone_size: NA
v_call: TRBV19
d_call: NA
j_call: TRBJ1-5
cdr3_nt: TGTGCCAGTAGTATCTCCGTACTTCAGCCCCAGCATTTT
cdr3_aa: CASSISVLQPQHF

clone_size: few
v_call: TRBV25-1
d_call: NA
j_call: TRBJ2-3
cdr3_nt: TGTGCCAGCAATAAAGAATGGGGGCCGGGGCTCGCAGATACGCAGTATTTT
cdr3_aa: CASNKEWGPGLADTQYF

clone_size: NA
v_call: TRBV6-5
d_call: NA
j_call: TRBJ1-2
cdr3_nt: TGTGCCAGCAGGGGAGGATCCATCTATGGCTACACCTTC
cdr3_aa: CASRGGSIYGYTF